Listed below are T cell receptor beta chains from one sample, sequenced in a study of CD8+CD57+ T cells in acquired aplastic anemia. TCRdb fed the reads into MiXCR, producing one record per CDR3 protein. This sample has 260,000 or so distinct CDR3 sequences, with around 46% found just once. The sequenced sample was sorted CD4+, CD8+, or CD8+CD57+ T cells (not recorded which) from PBMCs. Source of these receptors: a human donor with aplastic anemia. Each CDR3 is given with its conserved first and last residue. D genes are given only for firm matches. Clone sizes are given selectively: once, few, many, or a class where the clone is expanded.

d_gene	v_gene	j_gene	abundance	CDR3aa	CDR3nt
-	TRBV10-3	TRBJ1-1	-	CAISEGITNTEAFF	TGTGCCATCAGTGAAGGAATAACGAACACTGAAGCTTTCTTT
-	TRBV4-2	TRBJ1-4	-	CASSQVGDEKLFF	TGTGCCAGCAGCCAAGTGGGGGATGAAAAACTGTTTTTT
TRBD2	TRBV2	TRBJ2-3	-	CASSEPNLAGGPGDTQYF	TGTGCCAGCAGTGAACCCAATCTAGCGGGAGGGCCGGGAGATACGCAGTATTTT
-	TRBV28	TRBJ2-7	many	CASSSSGRRYEQYF	-
-	TRBV20-1	TRBJ2-7	many	CSAPSLPSSYEQYF	TGCAGTGCTCCGAGCTTGCCATCCTCCTACGAGCAGTACTTC
TRBD1	TRBV5-1	TRBJ1-5	-	CASSLGGGHQPQHF	TGCGCCAGCAGCTTAGGAGGGGGCCATCAGCCCCAGCATTTT
-	TRBV2	TRBJ2-1	-	CASSEALFKGDEQFF	TGTGCCAGCAGTGAAGCGCTTTTTAAGGGTGATGAGCAGTTCTTC
-	TRBV19	TRBJ1-6	few	CASSMPRSVNSPLHF	TGTGCCAGTAGTATGCCGAGGTCAGTCAATTCACCCCTCCACTTT
TRBD2	TRBV20-1	TRBJ2-1	-	CSARARTSAGAYNEQFF	TGCAGTGCTAGAGCCCGCACTTCTGCGGGGGCCTACAATGAGCAGTTCTTC
TRBD1	TRBV7-6	TRBJ1-2	-	CASSPIRTGGNTF	TGTGCCAGCAGCCCTATAAGGACAGGGGGAAACACCTTC
-	TRBV6-1	TRBJ1-5	many	CASSELVGNQPQHF	TGTGCCAGCAGTGAATTAGTAGGCAATCAGCCCCAGCATTTT
-	TRBV7-2	TRBJ1-6	-	CASSPGPLGTLHF	TGTGCCAGCAGCCCGGGACCGCTGGGGACCCTCCACTTT
TRBD1	TRBV20-1	TRBJ1-5	few	CSARAPDRGSQPQHF	TGCAGTGCTAGAGCTCCGGACAGGGGCTCTCAGCCCCAGCATTTT
-	TRBV9	TRBJ1-1	-	CASSPSSQGKTEAFF	TGTGCCAGCAGCCCCTCGTCCCAGGGGAAAACTGAAGCTTTCTTT
-	TRBV7-3	TRBJ1-6	-	CASSPQADSPLHF	TGTGCCAGCAGCCCCCAGGCGGATTCACCCCTCCACTTT
-	TRBV4-3	TRBJ2-5	many	CASSQDHRAQETQYF	TGCGCCAGCAGCCAAGATCACAGAGCCCAAGAGACCCAGTACTTC
-	TRBV30	TRBJ2-7	many	CAWSGASYEQYF	TGTGCCTGGTCGGGCGCTAGCTACGAGCAGTACTTC
-	TRBV7-3	TRBJ2-2	-	CASSLSGETVELFF	TGTGCCAGCAGCTTATCGGGAGAAACCGTCGAGCTGTTTTTT
-	TRBV15	TRBJ2-3	few	CATSRDYF	TGTGCCACCAGCAGAGATTATTTT
-	TRBV13	TRBJ2-5	many	CASSLFREFETQYF	TGTGCCAGCAGCCTGTTCAGGGAGTTTGAGACCCAGTACTTC
-	TRBV2	TRBJ2-7	many	CATDLAQAPYEQYF	TGTGCCACCGACCTGGCGCAAGCCCCCTACGAGCAGTACTTC
-	TRBV19	TRBJ1-1	once	CASSTTTNTEAFF	TGTGCCAGTAGCACGACAACGAACACTGAAGCTTTCTTT
-	TRBV7-8	TRBJ2-3	many	CASSGHFTDTQYF	TGTGCCAGCAGCGGACACTTCACAGATACGCAGTATTTT
-	TRBV10-3	TRBJ2-1	many	CAIRERSSYNEQFF	TGTGCCATCAGGGAGCGGAGCTCCTACAATGAGCAGTTCTTC
-	TRBV4-1	TRBJ2-1	many	CASSQGALSRNEQFF	TGCGCCAGCAGCCAAGGGGCCCTCTCGCGGAATGAGCAGTTCTTC
-	TRBV20-1	TRBJ2-1	many	CSASDLSGGQYNEQFF	TGCAGTGCTAGCGATTTAAGCGGGGGACAGTACAATGAGCAGTTCTTC
TRBD2	TRBV4-1	TRBJ2-2	-	CASSPAGGPSTGELFF	TGCGCCAGCAGCCCAGCGGGAGGGCCGAGCACCGGGGAGCTGTTTTTT
-	TRBV20-1	TRBJ2-7	many	CSARVVGGAYEQYF	TGCAGTGCTAGAGTTGTCGGGGGAGCCTACGAGCAGTACTTC
TRBD1	TRBV12-3/TRBV12-4	TRBJ1-2	few	CASSRQGAGYTF	TGTGCCAGCAGTAGACAGGGGGCTGGCTACACCTTC
-	TRBV20-1	TRBJ2-7	many	CSARGGDVGEQYF	TGCAGTGCTAGAGGCGGGGACGTGGGGGAGCAGTACTTC
-	TRBV5-1	TRBJ1-1	-	CASSLDGAGVYTEAFF	TGCGCCAGCAGCTTGGATGGGGCAGGGGTTTACACTGAAGCTTTCTTT
-	TRBV7-2	TRBJ2-2	many	CASSLNGGRLPGELFF	TGTGCCAGCAGCTTAAACGGTGGGCGGCTACCCGGGGAGCTGTTTTTT
-	TRBV2	TRBJ1-1	-	CASSAKWFKGMNTEAFF	TGTGCCAGCAGTGCTAAATGGTTTAAGGGCATGAACACTGAAGCTTTCTTT
-	TRBV12-3/TRBV12-4	TRBJ1-2	many	CASSWQVGYTF	TGTGCCAGCAGTTGGCAGGTTGGCTACACCTTC
-	TRBV9	TRBJ2-7	-	CASSPGLQGSEQYF	TGTGCCAGCAGCCCCGGGTTACAGGGATCCGAGCAGTACTTC
-	TRBV15	TRBJ2-3	many	CATSREDVGGTDTQYF	TGTGCCACCAGCAGAGAGGATGTCGGGGGCACAGATACGCAGTATTTT
-	TRBV9	TRBJ1-5	many	CASSAGLTNSNQPQHF	TGTGCCAGCAGCGCGGGACTGACTAATAGCAATCAGCCCCAGCATTTT
-	TRBV7-2	TRBJ1-2	-	CASSSTDTANYGYTF	TGTGCCAGCAGTTCGACGGACACTGCTAACTATGGCTACACCTTC
-	TRBV11-2	TRBJ2-1	many	CASSSGHLNEQFF	TGTGCCAGCAGCTCAGGACACCTAAATGAGCAGTTCTTC
-	TRBV20-1	TRBJ2-7	many	CSASGHSYEQYF	TGCAGTGCTAGCGGACATAGCTACGAGCAGTACTTC
-	TRBV6-7	TRBJ1-5	-	CASRRHRAPSNQPQHF	TGTGCCAGCAGACGTCACAGGGCACCGAGCAATCAGCCCCAGCATTTT
TRBD1	TRBV2	TRBJ1-6	-	CASRNDRDRRNSPLHF	TGTGCCAGCAGGAACGACCGGGACAGAAGGAATTCACCCCTCCACTTT
-	TRBV6-5	TRBJ2-2	many	CASSISGTGELFF	TGTGCCAGCAGTATCTCAGGAACCGGGGAGCTGTTTTTT
TRBD2	TRBV7-2	TRBJ2-7	many	CASSLYASGALWDEQYF	TGTGCCAGCAGCTTATACGCTAGCGGGGCCCTTTGGGACGAGCAGTACTTC
-	TRBV12-3/TRBV12-4	TRBJ2-7	-	CASTLESGNYYEQYF	TGTGCCAGCACTTTGGAGTCGGGCAACTACTACGAGCAGTACTTC
TRBD2	TRBV12-5	TRBJ2-1	-	CASSQREGEKQFF	TGTGCCAGCAGTCAAAGGGAGGGTGAGAAGCAGTTCTTC
-	TRBV20-1	TRBJ2-7	-	CSANAKSYEQYF	TGCAGTGCTAACGCGAAGTCCTACGAGCAGTACTTC
TRBD1	TRBV20-1	TRBJ2-7	many	CSATTSVGDSIYEQYF	TGCAGTGCGACTACCTCGGTTGGGGACAGCATTTACGAGCAGTACTTC
-	TRBV11-3	TRBJ2-1	many	CASSNYPPNEQFF	TGTGCCAGCAGCAACTACCCACCCAATGAGCAGTTCTTC
-	TRBV14	TRBJ2-1	many	CASSRGYNEQFF	TGTGCCAGCAGCCGAGGGTACAATGAGCAGTTCTTC
TRBD1	TRBV7-3	TRBJ2-7	-	CASSLTGGEDYEQYF	TGTGCCAGCAGCCTGACAGGGGGCGAGGACTACGAGCAGTACTTC
TRBD1	TRBV10-3	TRBJ1-2	-	CAIKGQGAYGYTF	TGTGCCATAAAGGGTCAGGGGGCGTATGGCTACACCTTC
-	TRBV7-8	TRBJ2-1	-	CASSPSGRGAYNEQFF	TGTGCCAGCAGCCCAAGTGGGCGGGGAGCCTACAATGAGCAGTTCTTC
TRBD1	TRBV29-1	TRBJ1-2	-	CSVGGTDGYTF	TGCAGCGTTGGGGGGACAGATGGCTACACCTTC
-	TRBV13	TRBJ2-7	once	CASSPDGNVHEQYF	TGTGCCAGCAGCCCGGACGGGAACGTCCACGAGCAGTACTTC